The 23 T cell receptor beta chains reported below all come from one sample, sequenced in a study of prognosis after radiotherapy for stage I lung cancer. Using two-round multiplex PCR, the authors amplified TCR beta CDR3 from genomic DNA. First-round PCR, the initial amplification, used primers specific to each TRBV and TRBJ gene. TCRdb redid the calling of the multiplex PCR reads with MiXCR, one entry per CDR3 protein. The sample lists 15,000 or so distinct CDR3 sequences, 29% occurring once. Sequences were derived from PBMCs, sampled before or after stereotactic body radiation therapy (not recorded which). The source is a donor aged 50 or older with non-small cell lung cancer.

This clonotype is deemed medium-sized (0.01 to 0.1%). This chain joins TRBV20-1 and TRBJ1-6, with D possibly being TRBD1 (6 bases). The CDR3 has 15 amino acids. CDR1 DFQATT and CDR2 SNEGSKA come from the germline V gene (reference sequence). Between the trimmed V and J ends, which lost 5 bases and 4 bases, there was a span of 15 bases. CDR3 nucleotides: TGCAGTGCTCCGAGACAGGAGGAGTATAATTCACCCCTCCACTTT. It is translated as CSAPRQEEYNSPLHF.

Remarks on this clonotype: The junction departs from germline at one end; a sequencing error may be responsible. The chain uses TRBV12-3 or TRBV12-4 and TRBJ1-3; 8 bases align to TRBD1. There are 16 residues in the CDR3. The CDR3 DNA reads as TGTGCCGGCAGCCCCGGACAGGGTGCGTCTGGAAACACCATATATTTT. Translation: CAGSPGQGASGNTIYF.

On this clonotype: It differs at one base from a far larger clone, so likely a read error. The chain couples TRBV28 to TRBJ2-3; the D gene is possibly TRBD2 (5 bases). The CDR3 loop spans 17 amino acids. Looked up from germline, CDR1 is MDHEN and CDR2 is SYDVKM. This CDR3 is CATSDELEGVGSDTQYF. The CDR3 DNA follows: TGTGCCACCAGTGATGAACTAGAGGGAGTCGGATCAGATACGCAGTATTTT.

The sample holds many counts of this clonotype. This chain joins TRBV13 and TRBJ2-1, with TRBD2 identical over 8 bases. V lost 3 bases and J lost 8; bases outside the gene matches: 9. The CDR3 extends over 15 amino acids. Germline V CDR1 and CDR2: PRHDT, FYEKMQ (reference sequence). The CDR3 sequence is CASSLWKAGAHEQFF. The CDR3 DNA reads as TGTGCCAGCAGCTTGTGGAAAGCGGGAGCACATGAGCAGTTCTTC. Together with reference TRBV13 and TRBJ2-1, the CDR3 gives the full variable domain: AAGVIQSPRHLIKEKRETATLKCYPIPRHDTVYWYQQGPGQDPQFLISFYEKMQSDKGSIPDRFSAQQFSDYHSELNMSSLELGDSALYFCASSLWKAGAHEQFFGPGTRLTVL.

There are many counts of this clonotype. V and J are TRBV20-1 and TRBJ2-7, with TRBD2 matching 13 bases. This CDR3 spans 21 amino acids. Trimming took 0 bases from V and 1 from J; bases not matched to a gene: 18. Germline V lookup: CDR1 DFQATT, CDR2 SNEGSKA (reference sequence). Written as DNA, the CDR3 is TGCAGTGCTAGAGATATCGGACTAGCGGGAGATTTGGGATCTATTTCCTACGAGCAGTACTTC. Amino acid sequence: CSARDIGLAGDLGSISYEQYF.

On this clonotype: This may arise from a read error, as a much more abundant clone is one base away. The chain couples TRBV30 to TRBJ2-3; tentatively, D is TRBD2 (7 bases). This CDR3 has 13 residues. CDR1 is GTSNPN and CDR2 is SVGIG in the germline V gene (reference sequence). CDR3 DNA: TGTGCCTGGAGTGCGGGGGGCCCAGATACGCGGTATTTT. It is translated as CAWSAGGPDTRYF.

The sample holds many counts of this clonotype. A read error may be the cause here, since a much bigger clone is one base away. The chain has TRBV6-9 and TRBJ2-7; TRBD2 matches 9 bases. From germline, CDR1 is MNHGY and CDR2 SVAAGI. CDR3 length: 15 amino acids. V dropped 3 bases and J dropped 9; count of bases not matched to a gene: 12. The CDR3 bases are TGTGCCAGCAGTTACCAAGCGGGAGGTTTGAGTGGGCAGTACTTC. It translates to CASSYQAGGLSGQYF.

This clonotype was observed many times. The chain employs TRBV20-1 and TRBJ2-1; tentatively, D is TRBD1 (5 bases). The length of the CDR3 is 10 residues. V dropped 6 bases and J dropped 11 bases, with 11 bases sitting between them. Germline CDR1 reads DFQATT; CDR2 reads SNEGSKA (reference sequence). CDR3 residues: CSALRAKQFF. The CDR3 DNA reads TGCAGTGCACTCAGGGCGAAGCAGTTCTTC.

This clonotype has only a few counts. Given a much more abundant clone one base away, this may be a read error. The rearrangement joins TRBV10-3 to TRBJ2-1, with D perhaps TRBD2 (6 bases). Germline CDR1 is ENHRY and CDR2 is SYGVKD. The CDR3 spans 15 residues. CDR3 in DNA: TGTGTCATCAGTGACCGACTAGGCATTCACAATGAGCAGTTCTTC. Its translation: CVISDRLGIHNEQFF.

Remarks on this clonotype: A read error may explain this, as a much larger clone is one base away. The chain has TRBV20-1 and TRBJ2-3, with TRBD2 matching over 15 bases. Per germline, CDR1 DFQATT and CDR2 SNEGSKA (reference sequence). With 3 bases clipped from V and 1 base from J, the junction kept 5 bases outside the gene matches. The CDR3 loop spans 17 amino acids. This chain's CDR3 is CSARGWTSGGGTDTQYF. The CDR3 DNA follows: TGCAGTGCTAGGGGGTGGACTAGCGGGGGGGGCACAGATACGCAGTATTTT.

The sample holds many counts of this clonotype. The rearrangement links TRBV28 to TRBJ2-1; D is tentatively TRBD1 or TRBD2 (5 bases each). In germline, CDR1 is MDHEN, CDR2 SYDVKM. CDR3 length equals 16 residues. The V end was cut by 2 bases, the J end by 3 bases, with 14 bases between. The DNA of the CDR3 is TGTGCCAGCAGTTTAACCGGGACCCATTACTACAATGAGCAGTTCTTC. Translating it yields CASSLTGTHYYNEQFF.

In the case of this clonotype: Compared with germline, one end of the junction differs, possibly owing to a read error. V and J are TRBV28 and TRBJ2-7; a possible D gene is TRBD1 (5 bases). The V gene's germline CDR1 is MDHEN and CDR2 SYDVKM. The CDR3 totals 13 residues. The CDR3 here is CVSSLQSPGEQYF. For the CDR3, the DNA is TGTGTCAGCAGCCTCCAGTCCCCAGGGGAGCAGTACTTC.

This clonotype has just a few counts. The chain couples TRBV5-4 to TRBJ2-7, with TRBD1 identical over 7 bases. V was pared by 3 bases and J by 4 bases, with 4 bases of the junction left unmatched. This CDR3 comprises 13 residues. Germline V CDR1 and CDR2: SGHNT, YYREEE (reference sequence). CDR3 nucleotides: TGTGCCAGCAGCTGGGACAGACGATACGAGCAGTACTTC. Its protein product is CASSWDRRYEQYF. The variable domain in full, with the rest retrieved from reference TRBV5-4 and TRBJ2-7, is ETGVTQSPTHLIKTRGQQVTLRCSSQSGHNTVSWYQQALGQGPQFIFQYYREEENGRGNFPPRFSGLQFPNYSSELNVNALELDDSALYLCASSWDRRYEQYFGPGTRLTVT.

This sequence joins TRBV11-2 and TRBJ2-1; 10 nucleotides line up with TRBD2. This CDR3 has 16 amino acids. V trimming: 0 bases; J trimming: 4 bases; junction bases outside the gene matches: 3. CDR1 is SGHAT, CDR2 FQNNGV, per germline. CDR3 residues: CASSLDLAGEYNEQFF. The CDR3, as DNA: TGTGCCAGCAGCTTAGACCTAGCGGGAGAGTACAATGAGCAGTTCTTC.

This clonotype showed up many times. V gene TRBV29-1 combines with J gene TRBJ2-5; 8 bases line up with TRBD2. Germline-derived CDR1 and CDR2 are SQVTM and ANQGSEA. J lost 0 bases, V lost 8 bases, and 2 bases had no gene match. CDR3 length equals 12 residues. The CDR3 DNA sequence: TGCAGCATCGGGAGGGACCAAGAGACCCAGTACTTC. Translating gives CSIGRDQETQYF.

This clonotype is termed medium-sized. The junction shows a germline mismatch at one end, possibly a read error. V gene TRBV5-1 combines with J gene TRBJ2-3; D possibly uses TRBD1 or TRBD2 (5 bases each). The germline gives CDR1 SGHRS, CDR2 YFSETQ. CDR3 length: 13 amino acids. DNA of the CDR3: TGTGCCAGCAGCGTAGAGGGGAGAGATACGCAGTATTTT. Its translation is CASSVEGRDTQYF.

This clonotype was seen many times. CDR3 protein: CASSHGDSPLHF. CDR3 DNA sequence: TGTGCCAGCAGCCATGGGGATTCACCCCTCCACTTT. The chain joins TRBV3-1 to TRBJ1-6; D call uncertain. V lost 3 bases and J lost 8, with 5 bases in between. This CDR3 contains 12 residues. Per germline, CDR1 LGHDT and CDR2 YNNKEL (reference sequence).

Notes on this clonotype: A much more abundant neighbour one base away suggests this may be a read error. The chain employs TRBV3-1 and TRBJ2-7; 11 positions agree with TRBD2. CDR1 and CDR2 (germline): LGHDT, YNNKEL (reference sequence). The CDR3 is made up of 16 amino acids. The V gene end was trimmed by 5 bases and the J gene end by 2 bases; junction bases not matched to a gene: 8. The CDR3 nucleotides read TGTGCCAGCAGCGCGGGACTAGCGGAGATAGCCTACGAGCAGTACTTC. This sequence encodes CASSAGLAEIAYEQYF.

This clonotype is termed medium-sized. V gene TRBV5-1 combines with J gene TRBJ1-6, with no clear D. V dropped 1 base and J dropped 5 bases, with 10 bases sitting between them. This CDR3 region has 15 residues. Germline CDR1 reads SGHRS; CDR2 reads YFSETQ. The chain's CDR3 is CASSLWAADNSPLHF. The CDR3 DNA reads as TGCGCCAGCAGCTTGTGGGCAGCCGATAATTCACCCCTCCACTTT.

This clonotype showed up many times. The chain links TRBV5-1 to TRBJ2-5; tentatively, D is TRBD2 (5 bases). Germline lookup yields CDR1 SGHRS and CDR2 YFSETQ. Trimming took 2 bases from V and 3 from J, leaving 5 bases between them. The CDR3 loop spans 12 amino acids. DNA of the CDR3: TGCGCCAGCAGCTTCGGGGAAGAGACCCAGTACTTC. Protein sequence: CASSFGEETQYF.

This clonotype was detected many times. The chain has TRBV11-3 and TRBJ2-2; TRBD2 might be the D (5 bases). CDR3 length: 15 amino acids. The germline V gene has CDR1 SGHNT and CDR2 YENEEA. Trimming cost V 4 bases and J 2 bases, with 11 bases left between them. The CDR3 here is CASSSGGSNTGELFF. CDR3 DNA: TGTGCCAGCAGCTCCGGAGGATCCAACACCGGGGAGCTGTTTTTT.

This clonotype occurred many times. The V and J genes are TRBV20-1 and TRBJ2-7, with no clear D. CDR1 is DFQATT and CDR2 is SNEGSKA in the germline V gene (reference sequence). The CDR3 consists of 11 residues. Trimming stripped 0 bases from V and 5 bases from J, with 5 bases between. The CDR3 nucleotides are TGCAGTGCTAGAGATTTGGACGAGCAGTACTTC. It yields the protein CSARDLDEQYF.

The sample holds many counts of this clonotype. CDR3 in amino acids: CASSSTGGRRTDTQYF. In nucleotides, the CDR3 is TGTGCCAGCAGTAGCACAGGGGGCCGAAGAACAGATACGCAGTATTTT. The chain links TRBV28 to TRBJ2-3; TRBD1 matches at 9 bases. CDR3 size: 16 residues. From germline, CDR1 is MDHEN and CDR2 SYDVKM. V dropped 5 bases and J dropped 3; count of bases not matched to a gene: 9.